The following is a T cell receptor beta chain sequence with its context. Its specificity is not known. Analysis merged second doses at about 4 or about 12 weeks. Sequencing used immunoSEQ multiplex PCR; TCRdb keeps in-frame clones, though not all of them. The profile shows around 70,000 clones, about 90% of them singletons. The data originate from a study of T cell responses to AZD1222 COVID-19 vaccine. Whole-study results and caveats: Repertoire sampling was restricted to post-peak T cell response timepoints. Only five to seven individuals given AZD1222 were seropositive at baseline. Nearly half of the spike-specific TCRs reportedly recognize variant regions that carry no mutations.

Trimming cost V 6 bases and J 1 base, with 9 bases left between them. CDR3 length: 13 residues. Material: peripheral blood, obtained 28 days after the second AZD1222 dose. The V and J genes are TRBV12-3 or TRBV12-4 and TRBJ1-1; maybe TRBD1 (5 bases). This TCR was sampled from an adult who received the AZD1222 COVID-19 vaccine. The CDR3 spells CASRATGNTEAFF. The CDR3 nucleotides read TGTGCCAGCAGAGCCACAGGGAACACTGAAGCTTTCTTT.